This TCR beta chain is drawn from a study of T cells in Graves' hyperthyroidism and ophthalmopathy. Amplification targeted TCR beta CDR3 regions from RNA transcripts. Carried out on the TCR CDR3, a first-round RT-PCR used the HTBI primer set. One entry per CDR3 protein results from TCRdb running MiXCR on the multiplex PCR reads. The sample gives just over 550,000 distinct CDR3 sequences, roughly 46% of which show up once; 8% to 8.5% is in the top ten. Note on this clonotype: At one end, the junction sequence differs from germline, possibly due to a read error.

Sequencing was carried out using peripheral blood or thyroid tissue (not recorded which). This TCR was sampled from a woman aged 18-29 years with Graves' hyperthyroidism.

The CDR3 region has the DNA TGTGCCACCAGCAGAGGGTGGGCAGTCTACCACGACGACTTC. It codes for CATSRGWAVYHDDF. The rearrangement uses TRBV15 and TRBJ1-2, with D hard to call. CDR3 size: 14 residues. Germline CDR1 is LNHNV and CDR2 is YYDKDF (reference sequence).